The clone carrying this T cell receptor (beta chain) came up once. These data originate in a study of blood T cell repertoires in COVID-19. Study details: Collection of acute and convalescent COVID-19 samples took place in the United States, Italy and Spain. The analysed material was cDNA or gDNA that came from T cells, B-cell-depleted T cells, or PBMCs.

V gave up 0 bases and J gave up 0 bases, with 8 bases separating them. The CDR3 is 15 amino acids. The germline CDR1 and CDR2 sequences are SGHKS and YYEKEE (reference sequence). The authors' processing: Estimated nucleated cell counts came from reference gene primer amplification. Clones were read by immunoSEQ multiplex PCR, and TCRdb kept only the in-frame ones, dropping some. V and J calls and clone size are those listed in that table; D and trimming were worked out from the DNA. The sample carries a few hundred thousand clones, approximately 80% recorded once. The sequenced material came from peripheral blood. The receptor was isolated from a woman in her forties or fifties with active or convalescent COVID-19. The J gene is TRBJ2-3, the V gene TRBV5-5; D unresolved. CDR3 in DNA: TGTGCCAGCAGCTTGGAAGCTAAAAGCACAGATACGCAGTATTTT. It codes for CASSLEAKSTDTQYF.